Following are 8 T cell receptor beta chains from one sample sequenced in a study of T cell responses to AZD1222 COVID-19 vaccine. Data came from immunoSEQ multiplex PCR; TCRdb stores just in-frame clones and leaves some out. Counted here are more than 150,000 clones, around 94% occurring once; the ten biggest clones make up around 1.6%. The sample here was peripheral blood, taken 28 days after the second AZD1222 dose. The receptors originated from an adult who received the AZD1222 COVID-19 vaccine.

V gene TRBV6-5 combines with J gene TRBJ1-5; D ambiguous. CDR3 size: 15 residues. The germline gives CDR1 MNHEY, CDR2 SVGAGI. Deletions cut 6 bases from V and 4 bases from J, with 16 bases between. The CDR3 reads CASSPSPTVNQPQHF. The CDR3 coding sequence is TGTGCCAGCAGCCCCAGCCCCACAGTGAATCAGCCCCAGCATTTT.

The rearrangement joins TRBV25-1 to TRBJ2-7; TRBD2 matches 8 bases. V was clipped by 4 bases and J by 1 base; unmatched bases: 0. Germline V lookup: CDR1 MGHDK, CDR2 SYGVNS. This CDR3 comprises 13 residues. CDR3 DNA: TGTGCCAGCAGTGTAGCGGGGTCCTACGAGCAGTACTTC. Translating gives CASSVAGSYEQYF.

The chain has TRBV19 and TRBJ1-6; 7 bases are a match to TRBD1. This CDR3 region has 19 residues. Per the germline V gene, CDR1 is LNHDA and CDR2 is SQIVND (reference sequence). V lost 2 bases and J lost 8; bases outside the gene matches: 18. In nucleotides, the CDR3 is TGTGCCAGTAGTATACGATTGACGACAGGGTGGGTAGGGGATTCACCCCTCCACTTT. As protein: CASSIRLTTGWVGDSPLHF.

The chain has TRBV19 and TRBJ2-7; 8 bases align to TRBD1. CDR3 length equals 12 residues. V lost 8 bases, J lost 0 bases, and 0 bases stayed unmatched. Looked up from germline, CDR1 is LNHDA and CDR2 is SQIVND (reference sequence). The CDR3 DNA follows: TGTGCCAGTGGGACAGGCTCCTACGAGCAGTACTTC. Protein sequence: CASGTGSYEQYF. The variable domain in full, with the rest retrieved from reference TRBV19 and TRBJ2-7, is DGGITQSPKYLFRKEGQNVTLSCEQNLNHDAMYWYRQDPGQGLRLIYYSQIVNDFQKGDIAEGYSVSREKKESFPLTVTSAQKNPTAFYLCASGTGSYEQYFGPGTRLTVT.

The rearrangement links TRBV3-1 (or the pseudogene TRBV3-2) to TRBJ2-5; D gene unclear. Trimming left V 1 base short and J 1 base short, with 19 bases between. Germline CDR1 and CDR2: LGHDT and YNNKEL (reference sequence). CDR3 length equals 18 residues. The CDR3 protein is CASSQVGLVPTGQETQYF. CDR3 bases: TGTGCCAGCAGCCAAGTGGGATTAGTGCCTACCGGCCAAGAGACCCAGTACTTC.

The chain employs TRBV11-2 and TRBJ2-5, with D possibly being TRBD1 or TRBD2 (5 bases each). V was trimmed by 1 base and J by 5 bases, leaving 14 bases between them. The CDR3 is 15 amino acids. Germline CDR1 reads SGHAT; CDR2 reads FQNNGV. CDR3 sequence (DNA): TGTGCCAGCAGCTTAGTGAGGGGCTGGGTGGAGACCCAGTACTTC. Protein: CASSLVRGWVETQYF.

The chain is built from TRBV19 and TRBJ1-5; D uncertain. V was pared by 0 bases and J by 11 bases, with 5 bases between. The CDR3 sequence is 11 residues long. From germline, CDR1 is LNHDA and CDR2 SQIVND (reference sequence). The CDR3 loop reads CASSIDMSQHF. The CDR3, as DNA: TGTGCCAGTAGTATAGATATGTCCCAGCATTTT.

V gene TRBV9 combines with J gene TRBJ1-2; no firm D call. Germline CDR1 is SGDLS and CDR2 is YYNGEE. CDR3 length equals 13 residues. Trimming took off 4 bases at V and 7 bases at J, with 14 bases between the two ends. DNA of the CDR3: TGTGCCAGCAGCTTAGCCCCGGCGAGTGGCTACACCTTC. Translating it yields CASSLAPASGYTF.